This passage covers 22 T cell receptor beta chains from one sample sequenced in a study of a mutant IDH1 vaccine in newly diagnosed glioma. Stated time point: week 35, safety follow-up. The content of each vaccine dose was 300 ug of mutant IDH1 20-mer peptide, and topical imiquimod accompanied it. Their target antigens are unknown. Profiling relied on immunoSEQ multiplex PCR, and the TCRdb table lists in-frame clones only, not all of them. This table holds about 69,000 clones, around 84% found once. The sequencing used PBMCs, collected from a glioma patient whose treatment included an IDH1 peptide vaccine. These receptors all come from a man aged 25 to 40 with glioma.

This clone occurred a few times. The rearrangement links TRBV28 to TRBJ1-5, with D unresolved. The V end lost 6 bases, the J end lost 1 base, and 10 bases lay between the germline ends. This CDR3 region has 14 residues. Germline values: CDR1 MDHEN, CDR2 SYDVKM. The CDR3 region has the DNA TGTGCCAGCAGGAATCAAGGAAGCAATCAGCCCCAGCATTTT. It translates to CASRNQGSNQPQHF.

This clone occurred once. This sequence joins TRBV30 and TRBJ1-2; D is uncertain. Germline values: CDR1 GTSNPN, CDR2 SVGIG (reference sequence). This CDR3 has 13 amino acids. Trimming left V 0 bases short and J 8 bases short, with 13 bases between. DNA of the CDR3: TGTGCCTGGAGTGTACGGTACCTTTACGGCTACACCTTC. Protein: CAWSVRYLYGYTF.

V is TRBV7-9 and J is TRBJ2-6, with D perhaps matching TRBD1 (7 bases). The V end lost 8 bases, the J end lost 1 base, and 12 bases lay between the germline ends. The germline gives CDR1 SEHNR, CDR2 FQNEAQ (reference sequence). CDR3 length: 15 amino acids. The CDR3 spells CASQGGRSGANVLTF. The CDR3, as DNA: TGTGCCAGCCAGGGGGGAAGGTCTGGGGCCAACGTCCTGACTTTC.

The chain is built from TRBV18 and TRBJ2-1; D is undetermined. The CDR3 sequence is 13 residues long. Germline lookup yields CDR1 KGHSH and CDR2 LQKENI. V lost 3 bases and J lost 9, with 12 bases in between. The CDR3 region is CASSPNVGGEQFF. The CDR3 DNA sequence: TGTGCCAGCTCACCGAATGTAGGTGGTGAGCAGTTCTTC. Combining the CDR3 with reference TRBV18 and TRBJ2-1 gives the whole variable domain NAGVMQNPRHLVRRRGQEARLRCSPMKGHSHVYWYRQLPEEGLKFMVYLQKENIIDESGMPKERFSAEFPKEGPSILRIQQVVRGDSAAYFCASSPNVGGEQFFGPGTRLTVL.

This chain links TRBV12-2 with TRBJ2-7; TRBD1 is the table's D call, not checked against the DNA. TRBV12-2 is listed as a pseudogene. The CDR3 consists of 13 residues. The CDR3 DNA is TGTGCAAGTCGCTCCCACGTAGGGACAGGGGGATACTTC. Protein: CASRSHVGTGGYF.

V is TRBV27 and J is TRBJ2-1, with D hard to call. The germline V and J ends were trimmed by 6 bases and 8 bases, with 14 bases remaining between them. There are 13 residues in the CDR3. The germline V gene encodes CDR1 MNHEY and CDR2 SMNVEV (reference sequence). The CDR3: CASSPPSVDEQFF. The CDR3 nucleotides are TGTGCCAGCAGCCCTCCTTCGGTGGATGAGCAGTTCTTC.

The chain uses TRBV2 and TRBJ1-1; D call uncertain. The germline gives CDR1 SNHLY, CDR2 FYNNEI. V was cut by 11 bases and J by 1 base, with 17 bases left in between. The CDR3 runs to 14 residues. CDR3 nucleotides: TGTGCCGCAAGATCATTGGGCGAGAACACTGAAGCTTTCTTT. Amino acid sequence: CAARSLGENTEAFF.

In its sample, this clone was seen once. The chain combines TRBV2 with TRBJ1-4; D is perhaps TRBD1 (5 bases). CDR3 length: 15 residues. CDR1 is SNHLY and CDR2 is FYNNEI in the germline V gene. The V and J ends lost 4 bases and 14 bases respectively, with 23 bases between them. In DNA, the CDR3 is TGTGCCAGCAGTGCCCAGGGCGGAACTCTAGGGCTTCTGTTTTTT. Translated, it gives CASSAQGGTLGLLFF.

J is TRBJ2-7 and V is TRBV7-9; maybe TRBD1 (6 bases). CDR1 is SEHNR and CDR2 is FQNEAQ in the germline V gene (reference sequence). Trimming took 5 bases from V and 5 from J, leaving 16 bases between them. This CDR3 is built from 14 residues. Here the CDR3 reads CASSARTVVNEQYF. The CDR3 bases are TGTGCCAGCAGCGCCCGGACAGTGGTGAACGAGCAGTACTTC. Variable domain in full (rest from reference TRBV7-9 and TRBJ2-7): DTGVSQNPRHKITKRGQNVTFRCDPISEHNRLYWYRQTLGQGPEFLTYFQNEAQLEKSRLLSDRFSAERPKGSFSTLEIQRTEQGDSAMYLCASSARTVVNEQYFGPGTRLTVT.

For the CDR3, the DNA is TGTGCCAGTAGTATGGGGGACAGCTCTACTAACTATGGCTACACCTTC. It codes for CASSMGDSSTNYGYTF. The J gene is TRBJ1-2, the V gene TRBV19; 7 bases are shared with TRBD1. Trimming removed 3 bases from V and 0 bases from J; junction bases left unmatched: 7. Germline CDR1 is LNHDA and CDR2 is SQIVND (reference sequence). This CDR3 is built from 16 residues.

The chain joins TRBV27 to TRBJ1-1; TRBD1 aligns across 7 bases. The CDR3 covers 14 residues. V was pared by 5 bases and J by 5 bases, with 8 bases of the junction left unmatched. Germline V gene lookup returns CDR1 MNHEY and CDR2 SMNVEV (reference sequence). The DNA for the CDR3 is TGTGCCAGCAGTCTATTCGTCAGGGGGACTGAAGCTTTCTTT. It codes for CASSLFVRGTEAFF.

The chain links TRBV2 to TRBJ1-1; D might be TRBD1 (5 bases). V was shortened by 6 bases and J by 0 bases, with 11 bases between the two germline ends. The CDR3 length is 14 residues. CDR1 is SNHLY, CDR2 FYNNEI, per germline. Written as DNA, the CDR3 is TGTGCCAGCAGGATTGGGACGGTGAACACTGAAGCTTTCTTT. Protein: CASRIGTVNTEAFF.

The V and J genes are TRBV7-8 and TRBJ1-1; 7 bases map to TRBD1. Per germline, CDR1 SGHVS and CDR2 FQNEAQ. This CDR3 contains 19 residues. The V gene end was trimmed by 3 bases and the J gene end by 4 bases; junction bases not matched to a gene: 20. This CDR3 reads CASSFGLLSSDREVTEAFF. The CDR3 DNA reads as TGTGCCAGCAGCTTCGGCCTCCTTTCGTCAGACAGGGAGGTCACTGAAGCTTTCTTT. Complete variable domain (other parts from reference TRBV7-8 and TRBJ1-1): GAGVSQSPRYKVAKRGQDVALRCDPISGHVSLFWYQQALGQGPEFLTYFQNEAQLDKSGLPSDRFFAERPEGSVSTLKIQRTQQEDSAVYLCASSFGLLSSDREVTEAFFGQGTRLTVV.

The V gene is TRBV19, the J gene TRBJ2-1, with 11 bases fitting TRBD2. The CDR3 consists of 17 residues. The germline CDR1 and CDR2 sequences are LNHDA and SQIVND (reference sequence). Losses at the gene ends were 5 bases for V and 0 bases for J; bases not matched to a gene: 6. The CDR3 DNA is TGTGCCAGTAGTGCGGGACTAGCGGAGAGCTCCTACAATGAGCAGTTCTTC. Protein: CASSAGLAESSYNEQFF.

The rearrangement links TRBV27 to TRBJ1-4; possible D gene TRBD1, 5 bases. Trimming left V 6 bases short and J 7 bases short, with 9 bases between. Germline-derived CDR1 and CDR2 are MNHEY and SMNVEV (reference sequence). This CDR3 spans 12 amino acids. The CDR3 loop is CASSRGGEKLFF. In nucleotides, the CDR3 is TGTGCCAGCAGCCGGGGGGGTGAAAAACTGTTTTTT.

The CDR3 nucleotides read TGTGCCAGCAGTTTAAATAGGTACGAGCAGTACTTC. This sequence encodes CASSLNRYEQYF. V is TRBV27 and J is TRBJ2-7; no definite D call. The length of the CDR3 is 12 residues. Germline V lookup: CDR1 MNHEY, CDR2 SMNVEV (reference sequence). Trimming removed 2 bases from V and 4 bases from J, with 6 bases in between.

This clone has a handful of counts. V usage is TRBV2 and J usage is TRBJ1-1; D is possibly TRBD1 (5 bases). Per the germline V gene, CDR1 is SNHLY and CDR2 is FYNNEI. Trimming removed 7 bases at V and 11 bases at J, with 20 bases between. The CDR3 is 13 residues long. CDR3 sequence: CASTRGAKQEAFF. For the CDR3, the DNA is TGTGCCAGCACCAGAGGGGCAAAACAGGAGGCTTTCTTT.

CDR3 sequence: CASSGPTPGGVNTEAFF. Here the CDR3 DNA reads TGTGCCAGCAGTGGCCCTACCCCAGGGGGCGTGAACACTGAAGCTTTCTTT. This chain connects TRBV9 to TRBJ1-1; 8 nucleotides match TRBD1. V gave up 5 bases and J gave up 0 bases; unmatched junction bases: 12. Germline CDR1 and CDR2: SGDLS and YYNGEE. This CDR3 is built from 17 residues.

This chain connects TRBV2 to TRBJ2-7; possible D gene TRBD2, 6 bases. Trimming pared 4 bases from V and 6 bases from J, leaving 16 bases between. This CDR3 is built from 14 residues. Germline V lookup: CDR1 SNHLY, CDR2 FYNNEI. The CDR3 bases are TGTGCCAGCAGTGTGGATAAACTAGCACTCGAGCAGTACTTC. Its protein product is CASSVDKLALEQYF.

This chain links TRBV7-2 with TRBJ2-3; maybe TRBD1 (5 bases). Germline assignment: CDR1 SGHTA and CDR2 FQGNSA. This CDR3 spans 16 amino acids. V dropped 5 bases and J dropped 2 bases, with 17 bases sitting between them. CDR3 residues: CASSPLGWGYTDTQYF. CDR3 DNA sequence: TGTGCCAGCAGCCCCCTTGGGTGGGGCTACACAGATACGCAGTATTTT.

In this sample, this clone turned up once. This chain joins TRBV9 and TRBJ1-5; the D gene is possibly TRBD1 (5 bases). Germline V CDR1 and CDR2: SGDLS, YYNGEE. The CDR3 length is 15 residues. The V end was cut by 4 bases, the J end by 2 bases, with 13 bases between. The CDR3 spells CASSPGSLGNQPQHF. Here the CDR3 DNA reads TGTGCCAGCAGCCCAGGGTCCTTGGGCAATCAGCCCCAGCATTTT.

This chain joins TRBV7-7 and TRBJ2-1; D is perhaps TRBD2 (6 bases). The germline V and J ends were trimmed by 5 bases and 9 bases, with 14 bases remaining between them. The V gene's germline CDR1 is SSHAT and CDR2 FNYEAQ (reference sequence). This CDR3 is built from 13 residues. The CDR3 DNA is TGTGCCAGCAGCGACCCCTTGGGGGGTGAGCAGTTCTTC. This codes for CASSDPLGGEQFF. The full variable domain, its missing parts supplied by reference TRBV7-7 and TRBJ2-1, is GAGVSQSPRYKVTKRGQDVTLRCDPISSHATLYWYQQALGQGPEFLTYFNYEAQPDKSGLPSDRFSAERPEGSISTLTIQRTEQRDSAMYRCASSDPLGGEQFFGPGTRLTVL.